These 28 T cell receptor beta chains were all obtained from the same sample, sequenced in a study of shared clonotypes between healthy human individuals. The assay was immunoSEQ multiplex PCR, and TCRdb's table has in-frame clones only and misses some. The data contain some 1,900,000 clones, over 85% of them singletons. The naive CD8 subset, CD45RO-negative cells positively selected for CCR7, excluded terminally differentiated effector memory CD45RA+ cells. Material: naive CD8+ T cells sorted from blood. The receptors derive from a man aged 18-30 years in good health.

CDR3 sequence reads: CASSQEAAGESDTQYF. The CDR3 coding sequence is TGTGCCAGCAGCCAAGAGGCGGCGGGGGAATCAGATACGCAGTATTTT. This chain connects TRBV4-2 to TRBJ2-3; 7 bases agree with TRBD2. Trimming cost V 0 bases and J 4 bases; bases outside gene matches: 7. Germline V CDR1 and CDR2: LGHNA, YNFKEQ. The CDR3 is made up of 16 amino acids.

The chain carries TRBV7-2 and TRBJ1-2; D gene unclear. Germline V gene data show CDR1 as SGHTA and CDR2 as FQGNSA. V lost 1 base and J lost 6, with 9 bases in between. This CDR3 is 13 amino acids long. CDR3 sequence (DNA): TGTGCCAGCAGCTTAGGTTACCGGGATGGCTACACCTTC. Translated, it gives CASSLGYRDGYTF.

The chain combines TRBV19 with TRBJ2-7, with D tentatively TRBD1 (7 bases). Germline CDR1 is LNHDA and CDR2 is SQIVND (reference sequence). The V and J ends lost 5 bases and 4 bases respectively, with 15 bases between them. CDR3 length: 14 residues. The CDR3 loop is CASSVGTAGYEQYF. As DNA, the CDR3 is TGTGCCAGTAGTGTGGGGACAGCGGGTTACGAGCAGTACTTC.

The chain joins TRBV27 to TRBJ2-5; 11 nucleotides line up with TRBD2. CDR3 length: 15 amino acids. Trimming cost V 3 bases and J 5 bases; bases outside gene matches: 5. CDR1 is MNHEY, CDR2 SMNVEV, per germline (reference sequence). The CDR3, as DNA: TGTGCCAGCAGTTTTCTAGCGGGGGGATTGGAGACCCAGTACTTC. Translating it yields CASSFLAGGLETQYF.

The chain uses TRBV6-6 and TRBJ2-7; tentatively, D is TRBD1 (6 bases). The end of the DNA is better explained by TRBJ2-5, so the J call may be wrong. The germline CDR1 and CDR2 sequences are MNHNY and SVGAGI (reference sequence). The CDR3 runs 15 residues. The CDR3 sequence is CASLQTGSRQETQYF. The CDR3 DNA reads as TGTGCCAGTTTACAGACAGGCTCTAGGCAAGAGACCCAGTACTTC.

This clone came up once. The rearrangement links TRBV7-9 to TRBJ1-2; a possible D gene is TRBD1 (5 bases). This CDR3 spans 13 amino acids. V was trimmed by 5 bases and J by 2 bases, leaving 9 bases between them. Germline values: CDR1 SEHNR, CDR2 FQNEAQ (reference sequence). The CDR3 region has the DNA TGTGCCAGCAGCATACAGGAAAACTATGGCTACACCTTC. Translating it yields CASSIQENYGYTF.

The chain uses TRBV19 and TRBJ1-1; D gene unclear. The V end was cut by 10 bases, the J end by 1 base, with 10 bases between. The CDR3 length is 12 residues. CDR1 is LNHDA and CDR2 is SQIVND in the germline V gene (reference sequence). This chain's CDR3 is CATSEGNTEAFF. CDR3 sequence (DNA): TGTGCCACCTCTGAGGGGAACACTGAAGCTTTCTTT. Using reference TRBV19 and TRBJ1-1 for the parts outside the CDR3, the full variable domain is DGGITQSPKYLFRKEGQNVTLSCEQNLNHDAMYWYRQDPGQGLRLIYYSQIVNDFQKGDIAEGYSVSREKKESFPLTVTSAQKNPTAFYLCATSEGNTEAFFGQGTRLTVV.

Remarks on this clone: Other DNA sequences within the sample encode an identical CDR3. The chain has TRBV29-1 and TRBJ2-7; the D gene could be TRBD1 or TRBD2 (5 bases each). Germline assignment: CDR1 SQVTM and CDR2 ANQGSEA. Trimming took 6 bases from V and 0 from J, leaving 9 bases between them. The CDR3 spans 12 residues. Here the CDR3 reads CSVGTSSYEQYF. CDR3 nucleotide sequence: TGCAGCGTCGGGACCAGCTCCTACGAGCAGTACTTC.

This clone was counted between two and nine times. Distinct nucleotide sequences in the sample also encode this CDR3. The chain couples TRBV28 to TRBJ2-7; 9 bases are shared with TRBD1. Germline lookup yields CDR1 MDHEN and CDR2 SYDVKM. The CDR3 spans 14 residues. V gave up 5 bases and J gave up 0 bases; unmatched junction bases: 2. The CDR3: CASSETGGSYEQYF. Here the CDR3 DNA reads TGTGCCAGCAGTGAGACAGGGGGCTCCTACGAGCAGTACTTC.

Concerning this clone itself: One end of the junction varies from germline; a read error may be responsible. This sequence joins TRBV19 and TRBJ1-4; 10 nucleotides line up with TRBD1. The CDR3 is made up of 16 amino acids. Germline V gene sequence: CDR1 LNHDA, CDR2 SQIVND (reference sequence). The CDR3 here is CASSLETGGLNEKLFF. CDR3 DNA: TGTGCCAGTAGTCTAGAGACAGGGGGCCTTAATGAAAAACTGTTTTTT.

V usage is TRBV19 and J usage is TRBJ2-1, with TRBD1 identical over 8 bases. The CDR3 is 13 amino acids. The germline V gene encodes CDR1 LNHDA and CDR2 SQIVND (reference sequence). With V trimmed by 5 bases and J by 9 bases, 6 bases remained unmatched. In DNA, the CDR3 is TGTGCCAGTAGTGCCCGGACAGGGTTTGAGCAGTTCTTC. Translating gives CASSARTGFEQFF.

This chain connects TRBV7-9 to TRBJ2-5; either TRBD1 or TRBD2 may fit D (5 bases each). With 10 bases removed from V and 1 base from J, the gap between germline ends came to 13 bases. CDR3 length equals 13 residues. Germline CDR1 SEHNR, CDR2 FQNEAQ (reference sequence). The CDR3 here is CATRDGIQETQYF. The DNA for the CDR3 is TGTGCCACCAGGGACGGGATCCAAGAGACCCAGTACTTC. Looking up the rest from reference TRBV7-9 and TRBJ2-5 gives the full variable domain: DTGVSQNPRHKITKRGQNVTFRCDPISEHNRLYWYRQTLGQGPEFLTYFQNEAQLEKSRLLSDRFSAERPKGSFSTLEIQRTEQGDSAMYLCATRDGIQETQYFGPGTRLLVL.

The chain combines TRBV11-2 with TRBJ2-1; weak D call: TRBD2 (6 bases). This CDR3 has 13 amino acids. V was pared by 6 bases and J by 8 bases, with 14 bases between. Germline V gene lookup returns CDR1 SGHAT and CDR2 FQNNGV. CDR3 DNA sequence: TGTGCCAGCAGGGACGGCTGGGACTATGAGCAGTTCTTC. Translated, it gives CASRDGWDYEQFF.

The genes are TRBV7-9 and TRBJ2-1, with D possibly TRBD1 on 5 matching bases. The CDR3 totals 13 residues. Germline CDR1 SEHNR, CDR2 FQNEAQ (reference sequence). The V gene lost 1 base and the J gene lost 9 bases, with 10 bases spanning the gap. For the CDR3, the DNA is TGTGCCAGCAGCTTAGTTGGGGCAAGTGAGCAGTTCTTC. Protein sequence: CASSLVGASEQFF.

J is TRBJ2-5 and V is TRBV6-1; no firm D call. The germline V gene has CDR1 MNHNS and CDR2 SASEGT. The CDR3 consists of 16 residues. Trimming removed 2 bases from V and 2 bases from J, with 15 bases in between. CDR3 bases: TGTGCCAGCAGTGAAAAGACTCGTGGTAGGCAAGAGACCCAGTACTTC. It codes for CASSEKTRGRQETQYF.

The chain carries TRBV4-1 and TRBJ2-7; D perhaps matches TRBD2 (5 bases). V lost 0 bases and J 0 bases, leaving 18 bases between the germline ends. This CDR3 spans 18 amino acids. Per germline, CDR1 MGHRA and CDR2 YSYEKL. The DNA of the CDR3 is TGCGCCAGCAGCCAAGACCCCGCTAACTGGGAGAGCTCCTACGAGCAGTACTTC. It encodes CASSQDPANWESSYEQYF.

With regard to this clone: Other DNA sequences in the same sample also yield this CDR3. The CDR3 nucleotides read TGTGCCTGGAGTCTTGGCGGGACTGAAGCTTTCTTT. This sequence encodes CAWSLGGTEAFF. This chain joins TRBV30 and TRBJ1-1, with D unresolved. V shed 2 bases and J shed 5 bases, with 9 bases lying between them. In germline, CDR1 is GTSNPN, CDR2 SVGIG (reference sequence). The CDR3 is made up of 12 amino acids.

The rearrangement joins TRBV7-2 to TRBJ2-5; either TRBD1 or TRBD2 may supply D (5 bases each). From germline, CDR1 is SGHTA and CDR2 FQGNSA. V lost 6 bases and J lost 5, with 7 bases in between. The CDR3 runs to 11 residues. The DNA for the CDR3 is TGTGCCAGCAGGGGGGTGGAGACCCAGTACTTC. It specifies CASRGVETQYF.

Notes on this clone: The sample holds other DNA sequences that translate to the same CDR3. The chain recombines TRBV6-5 with TRBJ1-1, with a possible D match to TRBD1 (6 bases). V lost 2 bases and J 2 bases, leaving 9 bases between the germline ends. This CDR3 has 14 residues. Germline assignment: CDR1 MNHEY and CDR2 SVGAGI. The CDR3 spells CASSYLDRNTEAFF. DNA for the CDR3: TGTGCCAGCAGTTACCTGGACAGAAACACTGAAGCTTTCTTT.

The chain recombines TRBV6-5 with TRBJ1-2; 7 nucleotides agree with TRBD1. Germline CDR1 and CDR2: MNHEY and SVGAGI. The junction had 10 bases not matched to a gene; V was cut back by 6 bases and J by 3 bases. This CDR3 contains 15 residues. CDR3 sequence reads: CASSPLDRADYGYTF. The CDR3 DNA reads TGTGCCAGCAGCCCGCTTGACAGGGCGGACTATGGCTACACCTTC.

This clone occurred once. V gene TRBV10-1 combines with J gene TRBJ2-3; 9 nucleotides match TRBD1. CDR1 is WNHNN and CDR2 is SYGVQD in the germline V gene (reference sequence). Unmatched junction bases numbered 6, after V lost 6 bases and J lost 5 bases. This CDR3 is built from 14 residues. CDR3 loop: CASRGQGLGDTQYF. The CDR3 DNA reads TGCGCCAGCAGAGGACAGGGGCTCGGAGATACGCAGTATTTT.

The chain couples TRBV9 to TRBJ1-3; no firm D call. CDR1 SGDLS and CDR2 YYNGEE come from the germline V gene. This CDR3 spans 15 amino acids. Deletions cut 0 bases from V and 2 bases from J, with 9 bases between. In DNA form, the CDR3 reads TGTGCCAGCAGCGTAGCTGGTGGGGCTGGAAACACCATATATTTT. Translating gives CASSVAGGAGNTIYF.

The rearrangement joins TRBV23-1 to TRBJ1-4; the D is unclear. TRBV23-1 is filed as an ORF, its function uncertain. With 8 bases removed from V and 10 bases from J, the gap between germline ends came to 17 bases. The CDR3 contains 13 residues. CDR3 residues: CASQDRVRGKLFF. The CDR3 nucleotides are TGCGCCAGCCAGGACCGAGTTCGTGGAAAACTGTTTTTT.

The CDR3 region has the DNA TGTGCCAGCAGCTTGTCCCACGAGCAGTACTTC. Its translation: CASSLSHEQYF. The chain uses TRBV5-5 and TRBJ2-7; D unclear. The CDR3 totals 11 residues. CDR1 is SGHKS, CDR2 YYEKEE, per germline (reference sequence). Trimming pared 1 base from V and 5 bases from J, leaving 4 bases between.

For the CDR3, the DNA is TGTGCCAGCCCACTCGGGGACCCCTACAATGAGCAGTTCTTC. Translated: CASPLGDPYNEQFF. The V gene is TRBV6-1, the J gene TRBJ2-1; either TRBD1 or TRBD2 may fit D (5 bases each). Trimming left V 8 bases short and J 2 bases short, with 13 bases between. CDR3 length: 14 residues. CDR1 is MNHNS and CDR2 is SASEGT in the germline V gene.

The genes are TRBV28 and TRBJ2-1; D is perhaps TRBD1 (6 bases). In germline, CDR1 is MDHEN, CDR2 SYDVKM. The CDR3 is 15 amino acids. Trimming pared 5 bases from V and 4 bases from J, leaving 15 bases between. CDR3 region: CASSPSKTGYNEQFF. The CDR3 coding sequence is TGTGCCAGCAGTCCCTCGAAGACAGGATACAATGAGCAGTTCTTC.

J is TRBJ2-5 and V is TRBV13; 7 nucleotides line up with TRBD2. CDR3 length equals 15 residues. Per the germline V gene, CDR1 is PRHDT and CDR2 is FYEKMQ (reference sequence). The trim removed 3 bases at V and 1 base at J, leaving 5 bases unmatched. The CDR3 reads CASSFLGTTQETQYF. The CDR3 DNA reads as TGTGCCAGCAGCTTTTTGGGGACTACCCAAGAGACCCAGTACTTC.

This clone occurred once. CDR3 residues: CAWHLGGTNSPLHF. CDR3 DNA: TGTGCCTGGCACCTAGGAGGGACGAATTCACCCCTCCACTTT. The chain has TRBV30 and TRBJ1-6; the D gene is possibly TRBD1 (5 bases). Between the trimmed V and J ends, which lost 5 bases and 7 bases, there was a span of 15 bases. The germline CDR1 and CDR2 sequences are GTSNPN and SVGIG (reference sequence). The CDR3 runs 14 residues.